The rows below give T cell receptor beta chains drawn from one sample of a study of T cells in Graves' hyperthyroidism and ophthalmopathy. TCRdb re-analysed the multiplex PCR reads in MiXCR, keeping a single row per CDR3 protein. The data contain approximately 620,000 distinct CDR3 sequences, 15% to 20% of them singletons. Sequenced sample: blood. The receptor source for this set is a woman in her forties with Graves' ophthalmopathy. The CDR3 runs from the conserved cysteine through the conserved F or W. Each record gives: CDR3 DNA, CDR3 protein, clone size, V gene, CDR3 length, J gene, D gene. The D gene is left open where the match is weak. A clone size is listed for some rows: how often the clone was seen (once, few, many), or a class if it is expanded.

TGTGCCAGCAGTTACCGGGGCAGGAATCGGTCTTATAGCAATCAGCCCCAGCATTTT,CASSYRGRNRSYSNQPQHF,once,TRBV6-9,19,TRBJ1-5,NA
TGCGCCAGCAGCTTGCTGACAGCGGGAGGGTCGGGCGATGAGCAGTTCTTC,CASSLLTAGGSGDEQFF,NA,TRBV5-1,17,TRBJ2-1,TRBD2
TGTGCCAGCAGCCCTACAGGTGACCAAGAGACCCAGTACTTC,CASSPTGDQETQYF,NA,TRBV27,14,TRBJ2-5,NA
TGTGCCAGCAGCTTAGGGGGGCTAGAGGGCCGAGAGACCCAGTACTTC,CASSLGGLEGRETQYF,few,TRBV7-2,16,TRBJ2-5,NA
TGTGCCAGCGGGACAGGTTTTTCTTCACCCCTCCACTTT,CASGTGFSSPLHF,many,TRBV27,13,TRBJ1-6,TRBD1
TGTGCCAGCAGTTACCGCCTGACTAGCGGTTCCTACGAGCAGTACTTC,CASSYRLTSGSYEQYF,many,TRBV6-2/TRBV6-3,16,TRBJ2-7,TRBD2
TGTGCCAGCAGGGGACTAGCGGGAGGGCCCCGCACAGATACGCAGTATTTT,CASRGLAGGPRTDTQYF,NA,TRBV2,17,TRBJ2-3,TRBD2
TGCAGTGCTAGACGGCAATCGGGGACTGAAGCTTTCTTT,CSARRQSGTEAFF,many,TRBV20-1,13,TRBJ1-1,NA
TGTGCCAGCAGCCCTCGGTTAATAGCGAGATCCACAGATACGCAGTATTTT,CASSPRLIARSTDTQYF,many,TRBV11-2,17,TRBJ2-3,NA
TGTGCCAGCAGCACCTTACTAGCGTCGACCACAGATACGCAGTATTTT,CASSTLLASTTDTQYF,many,TRBV11-2,16,TRBJ2-3,TRBD2
TGTGCCAGCGGCCCGGGACTAGCGGGGGAAAACACCGGGGAGCTGTTTTTT,CASGPGLAGENTGELFF,few,TRBV28,17,TRBJ2-2,TRBD2
TGTGCCAGCAGCCCACTAGGACCTTACAATGAGCAGTTCTTC,CASSPLGPYNEQFF,many,TRBV6-1,14,TRBJ2-1,NA
TGTGCCAGCAGGACGGGGGGGGACTCTGGAAACACCATATATTTT,CASRTGGDSGNTIYF,NA,TRBV28,15,TRBJ1-3,NA
TGTGCCAGTTTGGCGGATACCAGCAATCAGCCCCAGCATTTT,CASLADTSNQPQHF,few,TRBV19,14,TRBJ1-5,NA
TGTGCCAGCATGGGGGGTGTTAGAGATACGCAGTATTTT,CASMGGVRDTQYF,NA,TRBV7-6,13,TRBJ2-3,NA
TGTGCCAGCAGTGAAGCGTGGCGTTCCGAGTTCTTC,CASSEAWRSEFF,few,TRBV6-1,12,TRBJ2-1,NA
TGCAGTGCCCAGACCCTGTTGAGAAATCAGCCCCAGCATTTT,CSAQTLLRNQPQHF,few,TRBV20-1,14,TRBJ1-5,NA
TGTGCCAGCAGTACAAATCCGGGACAGGGAAACACTGAAGCTTTCTTT,CASSTNPGQGNTEAFF,many,TRBV28,16,TRBJ1-1,TRBD1
TGTACCAGCAGTTCCCAGGGGGGGTTAAATGAAAAACTGTTTTTT,CTSSSQGGLNEKLFF,NA,TRBV12-3/TRBV12-4,15,TRBJ1-4,TRBD1
TGTGCCAGCAGCCCGAGGGGACAGGGCACGCAGTATTTT,CASSPRGQGTQYF,many,TRBV7-9,13,TRBJ2-3,TRBD1
TGTGCCAGCAGTAAGGCAGGGACTAACTATGGCTACACCTTC,CASSKAGTNYGYTF,few,TRBV27,14,TRBJ1-2,NA
TGTGCCAGCAGCTTGAACCAGGGCACAGATACGCAGTATTTT,CASSLNQGTDTQYF,NA,TRBV5-8,14,TRBJ2-3,NA
TGTGCCAGCAGCTTAGGGGGCGGGGGAAACCGGAATGAGCAGTTCTTC,CASSLGGGGNRNEQFF,many,TRBV7-2,16,TRBJ2-1,TRBD2
TGTGCCAGCACAGCTCCGCTCTACAATGAGCAGTTCTTC,CASTAPLYNEQFF,few,TRBV6-2/TRBV6-3,13,TRBJ2-1,NA
TGTGCCAGCAGCCAACCCGGGACAGGGACAGATACGCAGTATTTT,CASSQPGTGTDTQYF,few,TRBV14,15,TRBJ2-3,TRBD1
TGTGCCAGCAGTTTATCCAGGCAGGACTTTTACGAGCAGTACTTC,CASSLSRQDFYEQYF,many,TRBV12-3/TRBV12-4,15,TRBJ2-7,NA
TGCGCCAGCAGCCTTGGACACTTACAAGATGGCTACACCTTC,CASSLGHLQDGYTF,NA,TRBV5-1,14,TRBJ1-2,NA
TGTGCCAGCCGCGTAGACCAGGGGGCGCGGAGAGAGACCCAGTACTTC,CASRVDQGARRETQYF,NA,TRBV9,16,TRBJ2-5,TRBD1
TGTGCCAGCCAGGTCGACTTGGGGAATGAGCAGTTCTTC,CASQVDLGNEQFF,many,TRBV28,13,TRBJ2-1,NA
TGTGCCTGGGGCACTGACAGGGTGGTTACGGAGACCCAGTACTTC,CAWGTDRVVTETQYF,few,TRBV30,15,TRBJ2-5,TRBD1
TGTGCCAGTAGTATGGGACTAGCGGGAGGGCCCCGTGATAATGATCAGTTCTTC,CASSMGLAGGPRDNDQFF,NA,TRBV19,18,TRBJ2-1,TRBD2
TGTGCCAGTGCTCTAGCTAGCGGGGGGTTCGGGGAGCTGTTTTTT,CASALASGGFGELFF,NA,TRBV2,15,TRBJ2-2,TRBD2
TGCGCCAGCAGCTTGGAGCAGGGGGGGAATGAGCAGTTCTTC,CASSLEQGGNEQFF,NA,TRBV5-1,14,TRBJ2-1,NA
TGTGCCAGCAGTTGGGGGTATCAGCCCCAGCATTTT,CASSWGYQPQHF,few,TRBV6-2/TRBV6-3,12,TRBJ1-5,NA
TGTGCCAGCAGCCCGTGGGAGAACTACGAGCAGTACTTC,CASSPWENYEQYF,few,TRBV7-2,13,TRBJ2-7,NA
TGTGCCATCAGTCCCGGGACCCCAGATACGCAGTATTTT,CAISPGTPDTQYF,NA,TRBV10-3,13,TRBJ2-3,NA
TGTGCCAGCAGTGAGCGGGATGGCACAGATACGCAGTATTTT,CASSERDGTDTQYF,many,TRBV2,14,TRBJ2-3,NA
TGTGCCAGCAGCTCGGGACAGGGTCGAATTCTTTCACCCCTCCACTTT,CASSSGQGRILSPLHF,few,TRBV7-9,16,TRBJ1-6,TRBD1
TGTGCCAGCAGCTTAATAGGGTTTCCAGATACGCAGTATTTT,CASSLIGFPDTQYF,many,TRBV7-3,14,TRBJ2-3,NA
TGCAGTGCTTACCCAGGGGTGGGAGTAAAAAACATTCAGTACTTC,CSAYPGVGVKNIQYF,many,TRBV20-1,15,TRBJ2-4,NA